This is a list of T cell receptor beta chains from one sample in a study of identifying expanded T cells in peripheral blood. The protocol was immunoSEQ multiplex PCR, while the TCRdb copy is restricted to in-frame clones and leaves out a portion. Counted here are approximately 110,000 clones, about 89% occurring once; the ten biggest clones make up about a sixth. Sequencing was carried out using blood. The receptor source for this set is a person between 18 and 70 years old in good health. CDR3s include the opening cysteine and the closing phenylalanine or tryptophan. A D gene is named only where the DNA matches it firmly. Size is stated for part of the rows, as once, few or many counts, or as a class when the clone is expanded.

NA TRBJ2-3 NA TRBV7-2 CASSLILGTDTQYF TGTGCCAGCAGCTTAATCTTAGGCACAGATACGCAGTATTTT
NA TRBJ1-2 NA TRBV13 CASSLGWLTRPGGRWDYGYTF TGTGCCAGCAGCTTAGGCTGGTTAACGCGCCCCGGCGGGCGGTGGGACTATGGCTACACCTTC
NA TRBJ1-4 NA TRBV2 CASTPFSATNEKLFF TGTGCCAGCACCCCCTTCAGCGCAACTAATGAAAAACTGTTTTTT
NA TRBJ2-7 NA TRBV7-2 CASSLVPDNSYEQYF TGTGCCAGCAGCTTAGTTCCGGACAACTCCTACGAGCAGTACTTC
NA TRBJ1-1 NA TRBV10-3 CAVPPNEAFF TGTGCCGTCCCTCCTAATGAAGCTTTCTTT
NA TRBJ1-2 NA TRBV4-1 CASSQTGTQNYGYTF TGCGCCAGCAGCCAAACGGGGACACAGAACTATGGCTACACCTTC
NA TRBJ2-7 NA TRBV27 CASKELFSYEQYF TGTGCCAGCAAGGAGCTATTCTCCTACGAGCAGTACTTC
NA TRBJ2-7 NA TRBV5-6 CASSLAGLAYEQYF TGTGCCAGCAGCTTGGCGGGTCTGGCCTACGAGCAGTACTTC
NA TRBJ2-1 NA TRBV10-3 CAISELGSAYNEQFF TGTGCCATCAGTGAGCTTGGTAGCGCCTACAATGAGCAGTTCTTC
NA TRBJ1-5 NA TRBV23-1 CASSQFTVGSISNQPQHF TGCGCCAGCAGTCAATTTACCGTAGGGTCCATAAGCAATCAGCCCCAGCATTTT
NA TRBJ1-3 once TRBV29-1 CSGRLTGTSGNTIYF TGCAGCGGCCGCCTGACAGGTACCTCTGGAAACACCATATATTTT
NA TRBJ1-1 NA TRBV28 CASSTSYRANTEAFF TGTGCCAGCAGTACCTCCTACAGGGCGAACACTGAAGCTTTCTTT
TRBD1 TRBJ1-5 NA TRBV5-4 CASSFGQGAVGQPQHF TGTGCCAGCAGCTTCGGACAGGGGGCTGTAGGTCAGCCCCAGCATTTT
TRBD1 TRBJ2-3 NA TRBV19 CASSPLGQGADTQYF TGTGCCAGTAGCCCGTTGGGACAGGGCGCAGATACGCAGTATTTT
NA TRBJ2-7 NA TRBV7-2 CASSSGRGSEQYF TGTGCCAGCAGCTCGGGCAGGGGTTCCGAGCAGTACTTC
NA TRBJ2-7 once TRBV4-3 CASSQDRTSSYEQYF TGCGCCAGCAGCCAAGATAGGACCAGCTCCTACGAGCAGTACTTC
NA TRBJ2-2 NA TRBV5-1 CASLRGAETGELFF TGCGCCAGTTTGAGAGGGGCAGAGACCGGGGAGCTGTTTTTT
NA TRBJ1-1 NA TRBV4-2 CASSQEPRSVNTEAFF TGTGCCAGCAGCCAAGAACCGAGGTCTGTGAACACTGAAGCTTTCTTT
TRBD1 TRBJ1-4 NA TRBV28 CASSSAGQGPNEKLFF TGTGCCAGCAGTTCCGCCGGACAGGGTCCTAATGAAAAACTGTTTTTT
NA TRBJ1-2 NA TRBV15 CATSRQQGLQGGSF TGTGCCACCAGCAGACAACAGGGTTTGCAGGGAGGTTCCTTC
NA TRBJ2-1 NA TRBV20-1 CSATGYNEQFF TGCAGTGCTACGGGGTACAATGAGCAGTTCTTC
TRBD1 TRBJ1-6 NA TRBV4-3 CASSHDRGDRGNNSPLHF TGCGCCAGCAGCCATGACAGGGGTGACAGGGGCAACAATTCACCCCTCCACTTT
NA TRBJ2-1 NA TRBV7-2 CASSLALEGVQFF TGTGCCAGCAGCTTAGCGCTAGAGGGAGTCCAGTTCTTC
NA TRBJ1-3 NA TRBV4-2 CASSLAGAGTSGNTIYF TGTGCCAGCAGCTTGGCAGGTGCAGGGACCTCTGGAAACACCATATATTTT
TRBD1 TRBJ2-7 once TRBV18 CASSPLDGQGTEQYF TGTGCCAGCTCACCACTCGACGGACAGGGGACCGAGCAGTACTTC
NA TRBJ2-7 NA TRBV5-1 CASSLLGGSYEQYF TGCGCCAGCAGCTTGTTAGGCGGCTCCTACGAGCAGTACTTC
TRBD1 TRBJ2-7 NA TRBV29-1 CSVQLGTGDSYEQYF TGCAGCGTTCAACTCGGGACAGGCGACTCCTACGAGCAGTACTTC
TRBD1 TRBJ2-7 NA TRBV11-2 CASSFSRRGRVARYEQYF TGTGCCAGCAGCTTTTCTCGTAGGGGGCGGGTCGCGCGATACGAGCAGTACTTC
NA TRBJ2-7 NA TRBV28 CASRVQGYEQYF TGTGCCAGCAGGGTACAGGGATACGAGCAGTACTTC
NA TRBJ1-2 few TRBV27 CASSTDAGQPRGGYTF TGTGCCAGCAGTACAGACGCGGGACAACCAAGGGGTGGCTACACCTTC
NA TRBJ1-2 NA TRBV19 CASRRVPLGYGYTF TGTGCCAGTAGACGGGTCCCCCTGGGCTATGGCTACACCTTC
NA TRBJ2-3 NA TRBV6-6 CASSYSYRGNTDTQYF TGTGCCAGCAGTTACTCATATAGAGGGAACACAGATACGCAGTATTTT
NA TRBJ2-1 NA TRBV7-2 CASSPRWGELFYNEQFF TGTGCCAGCAGCCCCCGGTGGGGGGAGCTCTTCTACAATGAGCAGTTCTTC
NA TRBJ2-7 few TRBV19 CASSIGWPDYEQYF TGTGCCAGTAGTATCGGATGGCCGGACTACGAGCAGTACTTC
NA TRBJ2-3 NA TRBV7-9 CALLNTDTQYF TGTGCCCTCCTAAACACAGATACGCAGTATTTT
NA TRBJ1-1 NA TRBV13 CASNPPGNTEAFF TGTGCCAGCAACCCACCAGGGAACACTGAAGCTTTCTTT
NA TRBJ1-1 NA TRBV30 CAWRGKMDRNTEAFF TGTGCCTGGAGGGGGAAAATGGACAGGAACACTGAAGCTTTCTTT
NA TRBJ1-2 NA TRBV11-2 CASSLGQGPTRGYTF TGTGCCAGCAGCTTAGGGCAGGGGCCTACCCGGGGCTACACCTTC
NA TRBJ1-1 NA TRBV27 CASSLAMGRGNTEAFF TGTGCCAGCAGTTTAGCAATGGGTCGGGGGAACACTGAAGCTTTCTTT
TRBD1 TRBJ1-2 few TRBV7-9 CASSAGTGGDGYTF TGTGCCAGCAGCGCCGGGACAGGGGGCGATGGCTACACCTTC
TRBD1 TRBJ2-3 NA TRBV7-3 CASSPTGASTDTQYF TGTGCCAGCAGCCCAACAGGGGCTAGCACAGATACGCAGTATTTT
NA TRBJ1-2 NA TRBV4-2 CASSQGGAGHGYTF TGTGCCAGCAGCCAAGGAGGGGCAGGACATGGCTACACCTTC
TRBD2 TRBJ2-7 NA TRBV5-1 CASSSGTSGGEQYF TGCGCCAGCAGCTCCGGGACTAGCGGGGGGGAGCAGTACTTC
NA TRBJ1-1 NA TRBV7-9 CASSLARSAAAFF TGTGCCAGCAGCTTAGCACGGTCCGCGGCAGCTTTCTTT
NA TRBJ2-7 NA TRBV2 CASSDASFEEQYF TGTGCCAGCAGTGACGCTAGCTTCGAGGAGCAGTACTTC
TRBD2 TRBJ2-3 once TRBV15 CATSAILAGGSTDTQYF TGTGCCACCAGCGCCATATTAGCGGGGGGTTCCACAGATACGCAGTATTTT
NA TRBJ2-7 NA TRBV20-1 CSASGGVAQYF TGCAGTGCTAGTGGTGGGGTAGCGCAGTACTTC
TRBD1 TRBJ1-2 NA TRBV19 CASSTLDRDYGYTF TGTGCCAGTAGCACTCTCGACAGGGACTATGGCTACACCTTC
NA TRBJ2-5 NA TRBV7-6 CASSLTSGETQYF TGTGCCAGCAGCTTGACCTCCGGCGAAACCCAGTACTTC